This is a list of T cell receptor beta chains from one sample in a study of CD4+ T cells in melanoma. The repertoire was sequenced with immunoSEQ multiplex PCR; TCRdb's copy has only in-frame clones and lacks some. The sample has roughly 10,000 clones; approximately 78% are singletons. Sample: cells from a culture (not recorded whether cultured in vitro). The receptors were gathered from a human donor with melanoma. The CDR3 runs from the conserved cysteine through the conserved F or W. D genes are given only for firm matches. Size is omitted from some rows. Given values are once, few, many or a class for expanded clones.

d_call	clone_size	v_call	j_call	cdr3_aa	cdr3_nt
TRBD1	.	TRBV7-8	TRBJ2-2	CASSPRTGRTGELFF	TGTGCCAGCAGCCCACGGACAGGGAGAACCGGGGAGCTGTTTTTT
TRBD1	few	TRBV27	TRBJ1-6	CASSSRDSPTIKSPLHF	TGTGCCAGCAGCTCCCGGGACAGCCCGACGATCAAGTCACCCCTCCACTTT
TRBD2	.	TRBV18	TRBJ2-1	CASSPGLDYNEQFF	TGTGCCAGCTCACCCGGACTAGACTACAATGAGCAGTTCTTC
.	.	TRBV6-5	TRBJ1-5	CASSPTLGQPQHF	TGTGCCAGCAGTCCCACTTTGGGACAGCCCCAGCATTTT
TRBD2	.	TRBV9	TRBJ2-3	CASSRGGRGTDTQYF	TGTGCCAGCAGCCGCGGGGGTAGGGGCACAGATACGCAGTATTTT
.	.	TRBV5-6	TRBJ1-5	CASSQRVGGGSQPQHF	TGTGCCAGCAGCCAGAGGGTGGGGGGGGGCAGTCAGCCCCAGCATTTT
.	.	TRBV6-2/TRBV6-3	TRBJ2-3	CASSKEISLTDTQYF	TGTGCCAGCAGTAAGGAGATATCCCTCACAGATACGCAGTATTTT
TRBD2	.	TRBV3-1/TRBV3-2	TRBJ2-2	CASSPWSIAGGGTGELFF	TGTGCCAGCAGCCCCTGGTCGATAGCGGGGGGCGGGACCGGGGAGCTGTTTTTT
.	.	TRBV24-1	TRBJ1-1	CATSDFRVLNTEAFF	TGTGCCACCAGTGATTTTAGGGTTTTGAACACTGAAGCTTTCTTT
TRBD1	.	TRBV2	TRBJ1-2	CASRMRQGGRGYTF	TGTGCCAGCAGGATGAGACAGGGGGGGAGGGGCTACACCTTC
TRBD2	large	TRBV2	TRBJ2-3	CATSTSGGFSDTQYF	TGTGCCACCTCGACTAGCGGGGGATTCTCAGATACGCAGTATTTT
TRBD2	few	TRBV29-1	TRBJ2-1	CSVRGGEGSDQFF	TGCAGCGTTCGGGGCGGGGAGGGATCGGATCAGTTCTTC
TRBD1	.	TRBV29-1	TRBJ1-1	CSVHHSTGGLIQRTEAFF	TGCAGCGTACATCACAGCACAGGGGGCCTTATCCAACGGACTGAAGCTTTCTTT
.	.	TRBV6-1	TRBJ2-3	CASSVKGHRSITDTQYF	TGTGCCAGCAGTGTGAAGGGACACCGGAGTATCACAGATACGCAGTATTTT
TRBD1	once	TRBV6-2/TRBV6-3	TRBJ2-7	CASSNGQGGEQYF	TGTGCCAGCAGCAACGGACAGGGGGGGGAGCAGTACTTC
.	.	TRBV19	TRBJ1-4	CASSRSATNEKLFF	TGTGCCAGTAGTAGGTCTGCGACTAATGAAAAACTGTTTTTT
TRBD1	.	TRBV6-6	TRBJ1-2	CAVTGAPLNGYTF	TGTGCCGTGACAGGGGCCCCATTAAATGGCTACACCTTC
TRBD1	few	TRBV5-1	TRBJ1-6	CASSLGTGTGNSPLHF	TGCGCCAGCAGCTTGGGGACCGGGACAGGGAATTCACCCCTCCACTTT
TRBD2	.	TRBV7-9	TRBJ2-1	CASSFIRLASFSEYNEQFF	TGTGCCAGCAGCTTTATCCGACTAGCATCTTTTTCGGAATACAATGAGCAGTTCTTC
.	.	TRBV5-8	TRBJ1-5	CASSFMWGEGNQPQHF	TGTGCCAGCAGCTTCATGTGGGGAGAGGGCAATCAGCCCCAGCATTTT
.	.	TRBV14	TRBJ1-5	CASSQDLASNPQPQHF	TGTGCCAGCAGCCAAGATCTCGCCTCGAACCCTCAGCCCCAGCATTTT
.	.	TRBV28	TRBJ2-7	CASSRGGYEQYF	TGTGCCAGCAGCCGTGGAGGTTACGAGCAGTACTTC
.	.	TRBV9	TRBJ1-2	CASSVGLGPNYGYTF	TGTGCCAGCAGCGTGGGGCTGGGACCCAACTATGGCTACACCTTC
.	.	TRBV5-1	TRBJ1-2	CASSSGSGYGYTF	TGCGCCAGCAGCTCAGGGTCGGGCTATGGCTACACCTTC
TRBD1	.	TRBV29-1	TRBJ1-2	CSVEDPGQNYGYTF	TGCAGCGTTGAAGATCCGGGACAGAACTATGGCTACACCTTC
.	.	TRBV7-8	TRBJ1-5	CASTKTRMKSNQPQHF	TGTGCCAGCACCAAAACAAGGATGAAAAGCAATCAGCCCCAGCATTTT
.	.	TRBV7-9	TRBJ2-2	CASSLSQGIGELFF	TGTGCCAGCAGCTTATCCCAGGGAATCGGGGAGCTGTTTTTT
.	medium-sized	TRBV7-9	TRBJ1-1	CASSLSLSEAFF	TGTGCCAGCAGCTTATCCCTTAGTGAAGCTTTCTTT
.	medium-sized	TRBV6-6	TRBJ1-5	CASSPREGGNQPQHF	TGTGCCAGCAGCCCTCGGGAGGGCGGTAATCAGCCCCAGCATTTT
.	.	TRBV10-3	TRBJ2-2	CATQGGNTGELFF	TGTGCCACCCAGGGGGGGAACACCGGGGAGCTGTTTTTT
.	.	TRBV6-5	TRBJ1-2	CASSYSYSDYGYTF	TGTGCCAGCAGTTACTCGTACTCGGACTATGGCTACACCTTC
.	.	TRBV2	TRBJ1-2	CASSSDRRSFGYTF	TGTGCCAGCAGTTCTGACAGAAGGAGTTTTGGCTACACCTTC
TRBD2	.	TRBV10-1	TRBJ2-3	CASRRLAGTDTQYF	TGCGCCAGCAGACGACTAGCCGGCACAGATACGCAGTATTTT
TRBD2	.	TRBV24-1	TRBJ2-1	CATSDPRAGGTMKQFF	TGTGCCACCAGTGATCCTCGGGCGGGGGGCACAATGAAGCAGTTCTTC
.	once	TRBV7-9	TRBJ2-7	CASSLGVRPYEQYF	TGTGCCAGCAGCTTAGGCGTTAGGCCCTACGAGCAGTACTTC
.	.	TRBV6-5	TRBJ1-2	CASSYSTTDYGYTF	TGTGCCAGCAGTTACTCGACGACGGACTATGGCTACACCTTC
.	.	TRBV11-2	TRBJ2-2	CASSLTPTNTGELFF	TGTGCCAGCAGCTTGACTCCTACTAACACCGGGGAGCTGTTTTTT
.	.	TRBV20-1	TRBJ2-7	CSASYSSYEQYF	TGCAGTGCTAGTTACAGCTCCTACGAGCAGTACTTC
.	.	TRBV5-5	TRBJ2-7	CASSPAPQGTYEQYF	TGTGCCAGCAGTCCCGCCCCCCAGGGGACCTACGAGCAGTACTTC
.	.	TRBV27	TRBJ1-2	CASSLGGYYTF	TGTGCCAGCAGTTTAGGAGGGTACTACACCTTC
.	.	TRBV4-1	TRBJ2-5	CASSPGSIQETQYF	TGCGCCAGCAGCCCAGGTTCGATACAAGAGACCCAGTACTTC
.	.	TRBV11-2	TRBJ1-1	CASRRMLAPEAFF	TGTGCCAGTAGGCGAATGCTAGCTCCCGAAGCTTTCTTT
.	.	TRBV2	TRBJ2-7	CASTGGTSYEQYF	TGTGCCAGCACAGGGGGGACCTCCTACGAGCAGTACTTC